This T cell receptor beta chain was obtained from a study of cytomegalovirus exposure and HLA in healthy donors. Findings of the study overall: Many donors carried some public TCRs, although rarity characterized most TCR sequences.

The PCR was carried out with 60 Vbeta primers and 13 Jbeta primers. The assay was immunoSEQ multiplex PCR, and TCRdb's table has in-frame clones only and misses some. This repertoire shows roughly 80,000 clones, around four fifths found once; its top ten account for under 3.5%. Trimming removed 5 bases from V and 7 bases from J; junction bases left unmatched: 8. The CDR3 length is 14 residues. The V gene's germline CDR1 is SGHTA and CDR2 FQGNSA. A remark on this clone: Its specificity is not known.

This chain uses TRBV7-2 with TRBJ1-5, with 7 bases fitting TRBD1. The receptor was derived from a man in his forties or fifties in good health and CMV-seropositive. The material sequenced was PBMCs. The CDR3 region is CASSGGDRIQPQHF. CDR3 DNA: TGTGCCAGCAGCGGAGGGGACAGAATCCAGCCCCAGCATTTT.